One and the same sample provided the 12 T cell receptor beta chains below, sequenced in a study of T cell repertoires in cytomegalovirus infection. No cognate antigen is known for these TCRs. TCRdb called the reads again in MiXCR, with one record for every CDR3 protein. The sample has about 700,000 distinct CDR3 sequences; roughly 36% are singletons. Source: cultured PBMCs, taken from culture after CMV antigen stimulation. The receptors stem from a human donor in good health (CMV status not recorded). Some clones in this sample may be carry-over from other donors' samples.

The genes are TRBV20-1 and TRBJ2-7; perhaps TRBD2 as D (6 bases). The CDR3 has 12 amino acids. The germline CDR1 and CDR2 sequences are DFQATT and SNEGSKA (reference sequence). V lost 3 bases, J lost 4 bases, and 10 bases lay in between. The CDR3 DNA reads as TGCAGTGCTAGGCGGGGCGGGTACGAGCAGTACTTC. Its protein is CSARRGGYEQYF.

The CDR3 coding sequence is TGTGCCAGCAGTTTATTGGGGACAGCTAACTATGGCTACACCTTC. This translates into CASSLLGTANYGYTF. This rearrangement joins TRBV12-3 or TRBV12-4 to TRBJ1-2, with TRBD1 matching over 7 bases. V shed 2 bases and J 0 bases; nucleotides not matched to a gene: 3. The CDR3 spans 15 residues.

This rearrangement joins TRBV9 to TRBJ2-5; D perhaps matches TRBD1 (6 bases). The CDR3 has 17 amino acids. Trimming left V 1 base short and J 5 bases short, with 21 bases between. The germline V gene encodes CDR1 SGDLS and CDR2 YYNGEE. The CDR3 loop is CASSVRGLRDGTETQYF. The CDR3 nucleotides read TGTGCCAGCAGCGTAAGGGGGTTACGGGATGGTACGGAGACCCAGTACTTC. The entire variable domain, with the rest obtained from reference TRBV9 and TRBJ2-5, is as follows: DSGVTQTPKHLITATGQRVTLRCSPRSGDLSVYWYQQSLDQGLQFLIQYYNGEERAKGNILERFSAQQFPDLHSELNLSSLELGDSALYFCASSVRGLRDGTETQYFGPGTRLLVL.

This chain links TRBV25-1 with TRBJ1-5, with D maybe TRBD1 (6 bases). Between the trimmed V and J ends, which lost 4 bases and 3 bases, there was a span of 10 bases. The length of the CDR3 is 14 residues. Germline assignment: CDR1 MGHDK and CDR2 SYGVNS. This CDR3 is CASSARDNNQPQHF. The DNA for the CDR3 is TGTGCCAGCAGTGCCCGGGACAACAATCAGCCCCAGCATTTT. The whole variable domain, remainder taken from reference TRBV25-1 and TRBJ1-5, is EADIYQTPRYLVIGTGKKITLECSQTMGHDKMYWYQQDPGMELHLIHYSYGVNSTEKGDLSSESTVSRIRTEHFPLTLESARPSHTSQYLCASSARDNNQPQHFGDGTRLSIL.

The sample holds many counts of this clonotype. The rearrangement uses TRBV7-2 and TRBJ1-4; D may be TRBD1 (6 bases). Germline CDR1 reads SGHTA; CDR2 reads FQGNSA. The CDR3 runs to 20 residues. Trimming took 0 bases from V and 6 from J, leaving 26 bases between them. The CDR3 spells CASSLARNDRPEGFYEKLFF. The DNA of the CDR3 is TGTGCCAGCAGCTTAGCAAGAAATGACAGGCCCGAGGGATTTTATGAAAAACTGTTTTTT.

V is TRBV7-2 and J is TRBJ2-5; possibly TRBD2 for D (5 bases). The V gene lost 4 bases and the J gene lost 7 bases, with 10 bases spanning the gap. The length of the CDR3 is 12 residues. Germline V gives CDR1 SGHTA, CDR2 FQGNSA. The CDR3 nucleotides are TGTGCCAGCAGCTATTTCGCGGGGACCCAGTACTTC. Amino acid sequence: CASSYFAGTQYF.

This clonotype was seen more than once but under ten times. The chain couples TRBV6-1 to TRBJ2-1; tentatively, D is TRBD1 (6 bases). V was pared by 2 bases and J by 4 bases, with 6 bases between. The CDR3 runs 13 residues. CDR1 and CDR2 (germline): MNHNS, SASEGT. CDR3 nucleotide sequence: TGTGCCAGCAGTGAACAGGGGTACAATGAGCAGTTCTTC. This sequence encodes CASSEQGYNEQFF.

This sequence joins TRBV27 and TRBJ1-1; no reliable D call. CDR1 MNHEY and CDR2 SMNVEV come from the germline V gene (reference sequence). The CDR3 sequence is 15 residues long. The germline V and J ends were trimmed by 1 base and 4 bases, with 13 bases remaining between them. The chain's CDR3 is CASSLFAAGLTEAFF. The DNA of the CDR3 is TGTGCCAGCAGTTTATTTGCGGCAGGACTCACTGAAGCTTTCTTT.

The chain uses TRBV6-5 and TRBJ2-7; 8 bases line up with TRBD1. V shed 4 bases, J shed 7 bases, and the junction held 6 bases outside the gene matches. Germline CDR1 is MNHEY and CDR2 is SVGAGI. The CDR3 is made up of 13 amino acids. The CDR3 region is CASSWGTGTEQYF. The CDR3 coding sequence is TGTGCCAGCAGTTGGGGGACAGGAACAGAGCAGTACTTC.

The genes are TRBV12-3 or TRBV12-4 and TRBJ2-7; D tentatively fits TRBD1 or TRBD2 (6 bases each). The CDR3 loop spans 16 amino acids. Trimming shortened V by 3 bases and J by 2 bases, and 17 bases separated the two germline ends. The CDR3 loop reads CASSFGTRRGTYEQYF. The CDR3 DNA reads TGTGCCAGCAGTTTCGGGACTCGCAGGGGAACCTACGAGCAGTACTTC.

The chain combines TRBV19 with TRBJ2-7, with TRBD2 identical over 8 bases. V was clipped by 1 base and J by 2 bases; unmatched bases: 1. The CDR3 has 14 residues. Germline CDR1 reads LNHDA; CDR2 reads SQIVND (reference sequence). Here the CDR3 reads CASSIVAGTYEQYF. In DNA form, the CDR3 reads TGTGCCAGTAGTATAGTAGCGGGGACCTACGAGCAGTACTTC.

The chain is built from TRBV12-3 or TRBV12-4 and TRBJ2-7, with 8 bases aligning to TRBD2. The CDR3 sequence is 15 residues long. The junction had 10 bases not matched to a gene; V was cut back by 2 bases and J by 7 bases. DNA of the CDR3: TGTGCCAGCAGTTTAATAAGCGGGGGATCCCTGGAGCAGTACTTC. It specifies CASSLISGGSLEQYF.